This T cell receptor beta chain stems from a study of OX40 agonist ivuxolimab in advanced cancers. At the level of the whole study: The costimulatory receptor OX40 (CD134) was targeted by ivuxolimab, a fully human IgG2 agonistic monoclonal antibody. Intravenous ivuxolimab was administered to patients every 2 weeks at six dose levels: 0.01, 0.1, 0.3, 1.5, 3 and 10 mg/kg. Among the approximately 54 dose-escalation patients, some 19 had hepatocellular carcinoma, roughly 15 melanoma, 9 renal cell carcinoma and 9 head and neck cancer. The dose-escalation cohort was almost 85% male with a mean age of around 64 years, ranging from roughly 23 to 80. Prior anti-PD-1, anti-PD-L1 or anti-CTLA-4 therapy was permitted, and checkpoint inhibitors had been received by about 37% of dose-escalation patients. Partial responses occurred in three dose-escalation patients: two with cutaneous melanoma and one with hepatocellular carcinoma. The purpose of peripheral TCRbeta sequencing was to test whether ivuxolimab changed TCR sequence diversity and led to clonal T-cell expansion. The paper reports the monotherapy dose-escalation portion (N of about 54 patients) of the phase I ivuxolimab trial. Broad study findings and their caveats: In the 0.1-3.0 mg/kg groups, partial responders were among the patients with the lowest normalized peripheral clonal expansion, particularly in CD8+ T cells. At doses of 0.1 to 3.0 mg/kg, clonal expansion of both CD4+ and CD8+ blood T cells was observed from baseline to week 6. The antigen specificity of the clonally expanded peripheral T cells was not determined. On average, CD8+ T cells showed more expanded clones than CD4+ T cells after ivuxolimab. Low levels of normalized T-cell clonal expansion were also seen in some nonresponding patients.

The trial excluded patients who had a history of autoimmune disease or who were on systemic immunosuppression. Peripheral blood for TCR sequencing was collected from all dose cohorts at baseline, on cycle 4 day 1, and on cycle 7 day 1. The samples were drawn from a first-in-human, open-label, multicenter phase I dose-escalation trial of ivuxolimab. Adults with locally advanced or metastatic head and neck squamous cell, hepatocellular, melanoma or renal cell carcinoma were enrolled in the trial. Before TCR sequencing, CD4+ and CD8+ T cells were separately sorted from peripheral blood. Ends trimmed: V by 5 bases, J by 5 bases; bases unmatched to a gene: 6. Measured from the cysteine to the phenylalanine, the CDR3 is 14 residues long. Of the read, only the CDR3 DNA is kept; its 42 bases are in frame from base 1. Per the germline V gene, SGHTA is the CDR1 and FQGNSA is the CDR2. Genomic DNA was extracted from sorted cells for sequencing of the TCRbeta CDR3 region. The immunoSEQ Assay was used for sequencing of TCRbeta CDR3 regions. Entries here come from immuneACCESS through TCRdb and include only in-frame sequences with V and J called. Some clones fail to appear in such tables; in the studies checked, an unresolved V gene covers under half of the shortfall, and the cause of the remainder is unknown. Here the sample has 22,000 or so clones; 77% occur a single time. The ten top clones hold about 17% of the sample.

This clone came up once. The antigen it binds to is not known. One base away there is no much larger clone; base qualities are not given. Here the chain combines TRBV7-2 and TRBJ2-1; 7 nucleotides in the junction match TRBD2. The source material was CD4+ or CD8+ T cells sorted from blood, sampled in a trial of the OX40 agonist ivuxolimab. The source is an adult with an advanced solid tumor such as melanoma, head and neck, liver or kidney cancer. The CDR3 protein is CASSRSGTNNEQFF. The DNA sequence is given as TGTGCCAGCAGCCGTTCCGGGACTAACAATGAGCAGTTCTTC.